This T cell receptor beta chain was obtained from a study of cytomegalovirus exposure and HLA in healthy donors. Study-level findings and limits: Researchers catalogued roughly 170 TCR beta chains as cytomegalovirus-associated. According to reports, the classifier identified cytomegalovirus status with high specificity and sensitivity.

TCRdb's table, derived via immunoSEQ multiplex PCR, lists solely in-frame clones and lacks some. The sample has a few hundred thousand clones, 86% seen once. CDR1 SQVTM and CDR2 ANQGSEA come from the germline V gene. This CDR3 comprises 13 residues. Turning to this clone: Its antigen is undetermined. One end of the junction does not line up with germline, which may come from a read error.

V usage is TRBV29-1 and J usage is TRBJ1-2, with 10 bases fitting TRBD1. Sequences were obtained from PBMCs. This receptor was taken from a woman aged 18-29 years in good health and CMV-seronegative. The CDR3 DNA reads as TGCAGCGTTGAAGTTCAAGGGACAGGGGCCACCATCTTC. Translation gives CSVEVQGTGATIF.